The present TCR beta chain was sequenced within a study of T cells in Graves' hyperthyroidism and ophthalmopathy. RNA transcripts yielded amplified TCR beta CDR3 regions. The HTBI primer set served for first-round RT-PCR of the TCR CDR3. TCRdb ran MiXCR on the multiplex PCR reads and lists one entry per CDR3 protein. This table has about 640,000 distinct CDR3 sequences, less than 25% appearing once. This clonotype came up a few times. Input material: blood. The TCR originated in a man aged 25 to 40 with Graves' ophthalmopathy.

Written as DNA, the CDR3 is TGTGCCAGCTCACCCGCTACTCAGCCCCAGCATTTT. This encodes CASSPATQPQHF. The chain recombines TRBV18 with TRBJ1-5; no reliable D call. Germline V lookup: CDR1 KGHSH, CDR2 LQKENI. CDR3 length: 12 amino acids. V lost 3 bases to trimming and J lost 6 bases, with 6 bases between them.